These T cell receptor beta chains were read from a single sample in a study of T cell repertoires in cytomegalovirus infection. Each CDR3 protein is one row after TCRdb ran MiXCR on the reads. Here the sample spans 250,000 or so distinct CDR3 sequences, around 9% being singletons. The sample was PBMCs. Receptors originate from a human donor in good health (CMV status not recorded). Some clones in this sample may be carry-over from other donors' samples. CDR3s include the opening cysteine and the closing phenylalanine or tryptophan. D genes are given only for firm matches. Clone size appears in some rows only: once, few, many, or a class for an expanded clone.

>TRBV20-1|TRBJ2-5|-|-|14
CSAPLSGSQETQYF
TGCAGTGCGCCTCTTAGCGGCTCCCAAGAGACCCAGTACTTC
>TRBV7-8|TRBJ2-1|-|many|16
CASSTGTSLSYNEQFF
TGTGCCAGCAGCACCGGGACTTCTCTCTCCTACAATGAGCAGTTCTTC
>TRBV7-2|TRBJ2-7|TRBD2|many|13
CASSISGGYEQYF
TGTGCCAGCAGCATCAGCGGGGGCTACGAGCAGTACTTC
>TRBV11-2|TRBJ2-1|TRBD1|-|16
CASSIDPQGAYNEQFF
TGTGCCAGCAGCATAGATCCGCAGGGGGCCTACAATGAGCAGTTCTTC
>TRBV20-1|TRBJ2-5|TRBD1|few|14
CSARVSTGRETQYF
TGCAGTGCTAGAGTCTCGACAGGGAGAGAGACCCAGTACTTC
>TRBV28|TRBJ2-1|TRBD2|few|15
CASRPWTSGGGEQFF
TGTGCCAGCAGGCCTTGGACTAGCGGGGGAGGTGAGCAGTTCTTC
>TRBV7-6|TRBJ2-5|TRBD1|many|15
CASSPGGTGGIVQYF
TGTGCCAGCAGCCCAGGGGGGACAGGGGGAATCGTCCAGTACTTC
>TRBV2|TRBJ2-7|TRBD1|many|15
CASSRRGTVSYEQYF
TGTGCCAGCTCACGAAGGGGGACAGTTTCCTACGAGCAGTACTTC
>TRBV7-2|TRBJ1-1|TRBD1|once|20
CASSIKVGGTGGRMNTEAFF
TGTGCCAGCAGCATCAAAGTGGGCGGGACAGGGGGCCGCATGAACACTGAAGCTTTCTTT
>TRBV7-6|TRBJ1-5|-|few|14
CASRSDTSNQPQHF
TGTGCCAGCAGGTCGGACACTAGCAATCAGCCCCAGCATTTT
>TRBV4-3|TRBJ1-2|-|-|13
CASSQDRGVAYTF
TGCGCCAGCAGCCAAGATAGAGGAGTCGCCTACACCTTC
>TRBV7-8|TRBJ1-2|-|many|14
CASSLRGGFYGYTF
TGTGCCAGCAGCTTAAGAGGCGGCTTCTATGGCTACACCTTC
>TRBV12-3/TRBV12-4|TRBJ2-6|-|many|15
CASTLGGSGANVLTF
TGTGCCAGCACCCTAGGAGGGTCCGGGGCCAACGTCCTGACTTTC
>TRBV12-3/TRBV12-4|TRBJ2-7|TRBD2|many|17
CASSLSRGLADSYEQYF
TGTGCCAGCAGTTTAAGTCGGGGACTAGCGGACTCCTACGAGCAGTACTTC
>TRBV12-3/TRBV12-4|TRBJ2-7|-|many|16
CASSRQLGEKSYEQYF
TGTGCCAGCAGCCGCCAGTTGGGGGAGAAGTCCTACGAGCAGTACTTC
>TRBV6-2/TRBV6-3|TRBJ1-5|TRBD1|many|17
CASSLIPRTGHNQPQHF
TGTGCCAGCAGCCTGATCCCTCGGACAGGGCACAATCAGCCCCAGCATTTT
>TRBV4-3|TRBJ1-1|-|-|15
CASSQDTGRLTEAFF
TGCGCCAGCAGCCAAGATACAGGTAGATTGACTGAAGCTTTCTTT
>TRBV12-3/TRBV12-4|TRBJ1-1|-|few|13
CASRGAVNTEAFF
TGTGCCAGCCGGGGGGCGGTTAACACTGAAGCTTTCTTT
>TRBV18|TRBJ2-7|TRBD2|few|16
CASSPALAGGLYEQYF
TGTGCCAGCTCACCGGCACTAGCGGGAGGGCTCTACGAGCAGTACTTC
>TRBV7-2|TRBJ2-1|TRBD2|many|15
CASSSYLAGDDEQFF
TGTGCCAGCAGCTCTTACCTAGCGGGAGATGATGAGCAGTTCTTC
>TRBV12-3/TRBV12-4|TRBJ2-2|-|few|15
CASTPVGANTGELFF
TGTGCCAGCACCCCGGTGGGGGCGAACACCGGGGAGCTGTTTTTT
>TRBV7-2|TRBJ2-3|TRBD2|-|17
CASSRRTSGFSTDTQYF
TGTGCCAGCAGCCGCCGGACTAGCGGTTTTAGCACAGATACGCAGTATTTT
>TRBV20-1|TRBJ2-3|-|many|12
CSARVGADTQYF
TGCAGTGCTAGGGTCGGGGCAGATACGCAGTATTTT
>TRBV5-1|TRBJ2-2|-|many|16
CASSRLAGTNTGELFF
TGCGCCAGCAGCAGGCTGGCAGGGACGAACACCGGGGAGCTGTTTTTT
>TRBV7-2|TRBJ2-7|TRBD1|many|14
CASSSTGGSYEQYF
TGTGCCAGCAGCTCGACAGGGGGATCCTACGAGCAGTACTTC